These 24 T cell receptor beta chains came from one sample sequenced in a study of T-cell reconstitution after alpha-beta-depleted transplantation in children. Unique molecular identifiers were used to barcode this TCRbeta library. MiXCR, run by TCRdb on the PCR reads, gives a single entry per CDR3 protein. The sample lists 140,000 to 150,000 distinct CDR3 sequences, about 9% occurring once. The specimen was PBMCs, mostly from graft donor cells, collected 180 days after TCRalphabeta/CD19-depleted stem cell transplant. These TCRs come from a female patient between 2 and 15 years old who had a stem cell transplant for congenital amegakaryocytic thrombocytopenia, so the T cells may come from the graft donor.

This clonotype was found many times. The V call is TRBV7-2, the J call TRBJ2-3, with D perhaps TRBD2 (5 bases). In germline, CDR1 is SGHTA, CDR2 FQGNSA. The CDR3 covers 16 residues. V shed 2 bases and J shed 3 bases, with 15 bases lying between them. CDR3 residues: CASSLRLAGTTDTQYF. The CDR3 region has the DNA TGTGCCAGCAGCTTAAGGCTAGCCGGAACGACAGATACGCAGTATTTT.

The chain is built from TRBV12-5 and TRBJ2-7, with TRBD1 identical over 8 bases. The CDR3 is 15 amino acids. V shed 3 bases, J shed 2 bases, and the junction held 6 bases outside the gene matches. The germline V gene has CDR1 LGHNT and CDR2 FRNRAP. CDR3 in amino acids: CASGFRTGRPYEQYF. The CDR3 DNA follows: TGTGCTAGTGGTTTTCGGACAGGGAGACCCTACGAGCAGTACTTC. Combining the CDR3 with reference TRBV12-5 and TRBJ2-7 gives the whole variable domain DARVTQTPRHKVTEMGQEVTMRCQPILGHNTVFWYRQTMMQGLELLAYFRNRAPLDDSGMPKDRFSAEMPDATLATLKIQPSEPRDSAVYFCASGFRTGRPYEQYFGPGTRLTVT.

This clonotype was detected ten times or more. The chain is built from TRBV3-1 and TRBJ1-2, with D possibly being TRBD1 (6 bases). In germline, CDR1 is LGHDT, CDR2 YNNKEL (reference sequence). The CDR3 is 15 amino acids. The V end was cut by 4 bases, the J end by 8 bases, with 20 bases between. The CDR3, as DNA: TGTGCCAGCAGCCTAACCGCGGCTACAGGGACGGGCTACACCTTC. As protein: CASSLTAATGTGYTF.

At least ten counts were recorded for this clonotype. The chain combines TRBV3-1 with TRBJ2-3; D is unclear. This CDR3 contains 15 residues. CDR1 LGHDT and CDR2 YNNKEL come from the germline V gene (reference sequence). The V end lost 3 bases, the J end lost 4 bases, and 14 bases lay between the germline ends. This chain's CDR3 is CASSHPLLVPDTQYF. Here the CDR3 DNA reads TGTGCCAGCAGCCATCCCTTATTGGTCCCAGATACGCAGTATTTT.

This clonotype was counted many times. V and J are TRBV25-1 and TRBJ2-7; 7 bases fit TRBD1. V lost 4 bases to trimming and J lost 6 bases; unmatched junction nucleotides: 6. Germline V CDR1 and CDR2: MGHDK, SYGVNS. The CDR3 runs to 13 residues. CDR3 in amino acids: CASSVSRDSEQYF. CDR3 DNA sequence: TGTGCCAGCAGTGTTTCCCGGGACAGCGAGCAGTACTTC.

The chain links TRBV12-3 or TRBV12-4 to TRBJ1-2; 7 bases match TRBD1. Trimming at V came to 0 bases and at J to 4 bases, leaving 5 bases not matched to a gene. This CDR3 is built from 15 residues. CDR3 protein: CASSLALAGGYGYTF. The DNA of the CDR3 is TGTGCCAGCAGTTTAGCGCTGGCAGGGGGCTATGGCTACACCTTC.

Many counts were recorded for this clonotype. The chain has TRBV12-3 or TRBV12-4 and TRBJ2-1, with D perhaps TRBD1 or TRBD2 (5 bases each). The length of the CDR3 is 14 residues. V dropped 0 bases and J dropped 8 bases, with 11 bases sitting between them. The CDR3 is CASSLAGPPDEQFF. The CDR3 nucleotides read TGTGCCAGCAGTTTAGCGGGACCCCCCGATGAGCAGTTCTTC.

This clonotype was observed at least ten times. This sequence joins TRBV29-1 and TRBJ2-2, with 10 bases fitting TRBD1. Per the germline V gene, CDR1 is SQVTM and CDR2 is ANQGSEA. The trim removed 6 bases at V and 7 bases at J, leaving 2 bases unmatched. This CDR3 spans 12 amino acids. DNA of the CDR3: TGCAGCGTCGGGACAGGGGTCGGGGAGCTGTTTTTT. This gives the protein CSVGTGVGELFF.

Comment on this clonotype: A single base separates this from a much larger clone, so it may be a read error. The chain couples TRBV6-1 to TRBJ1-2; 8 positions agree with TRBD1. In germline, CDR1 is MNHNS, CDR2 SASEGT. The V gene end was trimmed by 6 bases and the J gene end by 5 bases; junction bases not matched to a gene: 5. The CDR3 is 13 amino acids. CDR3 amino acids: CASSPQGGYGYTF. As DNA, the CDR3 is TGTGCCAGCAGCCCACAGGGGGGGTATGGCTACACCTTC.

This clonotype has at least ten counts. The rearrangement uses TRBV19 and TRBJ2-3; 7 bases are shared with TRBD2. The CDR3 runs 16 residues. The germline gives CDR1 LNHDA, CDR2 SQIVND (reference sequence). The ends lost 6 bases at V and 5 bases at J; junction bases unmatched: 14. The CDR3 DNA reads as TGTGCCAGTAGCCCTCAGCGGGGTGAAGGTGGAGATACGCAGTATTTT. It yields the protein CASSPQRGEGGDTQYF. Based on the CDR3 plus reference TRBV19 and TRBJ2-3, the full variable domain is DGGITQSPKYLFRKEGQNVTLSCEQNLNHDAMYWYRQDPGQGLRLIYYSQIVNDFQKGDIAEGYSVSREKKESFPLTVTSAQKNPTAFYLCASSPQRGEGGDTQYFGPGTRLTVL.

This clonotype was seen repeatedly, ten times or more. This chain connects TRBV10-3 to TRBJ1-5; D not certain. Deletions cut 0 bases from V and 0 bases from J, with 6 bases between. Per germline, CDR1 ENHRY and CDR2 SYGVKD. This CDR3 spans 15 amino acids. CDR3 sequence: CAISESPASNQPQHF. The DNA for the CDR3 is TGTGCCATCAGTGAGTCCCCAGCTAGCAATCAGCCCCAGCATTTT.

This clonotype was seen at least ten times. The chain carries TRBV5-1 and TRBJ2-7, with a possible D match to TRBD2 (5 bases). The V gene lost 5 bases and the J gene lost 3 bases, with 12 bases spanning the gap. CDR1 is SGHRS, CDR2 YFSETQ, per germline. The CDR3 runs to 13 residues. The CDR3: CASSLGRDYEQYF. Here the CDR3 DNA reads TGCGCCAGCAGTTTAGGACGGGACTACGAGCAGTACTTC.

This clonotype was picked up a small number of times. The germline gene is not matched at one end of the junction; a read error may be the cause. The chain links TRBV7-2 to TRBJ1-1, with D unclear. From germline, CDR1 is SGHTA and CDR2 FQGNSA. This CDR3 has 13 amino acids. The CDR3 DNA sequence: TGTGCCAGCAGCTTACTGGGAAACACTCAAGCTTTCTTT. Amino acids: CASSLLGNTQAFF.

V and J are TRBV4-1 and TRBJ1-2; possibly TRBD1 for D (5 bases). V was pared by 2 bases and J by 10 bases, with 23 bases between. The CDR3 length is 16 residues. Germline V gene data show CDR1 as MGHRA and CDR2 as YSYEKL. The CDR3 protein is CASSQFALRGVRDYTF. The CDR3, as DNA: TGCGCCAGCAGCCAATTCGCGCTGAGGGGCGTCAGAGACTACACCTTC.

A word on this clonotype: This clone may be a read error of a much larger clone one base away. The V and J genes are TRBV20-1 and TRBJ2-1; D is tentatively TRBD1 or TRBD2 (5 bases each). Germline V gene data show CDR1 as DFQATT and CDR2 as SNEGSKA (reference sequence). This CDR3 contains 16 residues. Here the CDR3 reads CGARGDSEFYDNEQFF. CDR3 DNA: TGCGGTGCTAGAGGGGATTCCGAGTTTTACGACAATGAGCAGTTCTTC.

This clonotype was seen ten or more times. The V and J genes are TRBV28 and TRBJ1-6, with 8 bases that match TRBD1. Germline V CDR1 and CDR2: MDHEN, SYDVKM. J lost 6 bases, V lost 6 bases, and 4 bases had no gene match. The CDR3 extends over 14 amino acids. CDR3 coding DNA: TGTGCCAGCAGCCGTGACAGGGGTAATTCACCCCTCCACTTT. Translating it yields CASSRDRGNSPLHF.

This clonotype appeared many times. V and J are TRBV29-1 and TRBJ2-2, with D maybe TRBD1 (6 bases). In germline, CDR1 is SQVTM, CDR2 ANQGSEA. Trimming removed 6 bases at V and 7 bases at J, with 18 bases between. The CDR3 contains 14 residues. This CDR3 is CSVLGQGKGGELFF. The CDR3 DNA reads as TGCAGCGTGTTGGGACAAGGAAAGGGCGGGGAGCTGTTTTTT.

At least ten counts were recorded for this clonotype. This chain uses TRBV6-2 or TRBV6-3 with TRBJ1-4; D not resolved. V was clipped by 0 bases and J by 1 base, with 15 bases between them. Germline loops: CDR1 MNHEY, CDR2 SVGEGT. The CDR3 contains 18 residues. The CDR3 nucleotides are TGTGCCAGCAGTTACTCGATCCCCTGGACGGAAACTAATGAAAAACTGTTTTTT. Translating gives CASSYSIPWTETNEKLFF.

This clonotype turned up a few times. The chain carries TRBV7-6 and TRBJ2-3; TRBD2 might be the D (7 bases). Trimming stripped 3 bases from V and 4 bases from J, with 11 bases between. From germline, CDR1 is SGHVS and CDR2 FNYEAQ. This CDR3 has 14 amino acids. Here the CDR3 reads CASSFGGAADTQYF. In DNA form, the CDR3 reads TGTGCCAGCAGCTTTGGGGGGGCCGCAGATACGCAGTATTTT. The full variable domain, in which reference TRBV7-6 and TRBJ2-3 provide the parts outside the CDR3, is GAGVSQSPRYKVTKRGQDVALRCDPISGHVSLYWYRQALGQGPEFLTYFNYEAQQDKSGLPNDRFSAERPEGSISTLTIQRTEQRDSAMYRCASSFGGAADTQYFGPGTRLTVL.

The chain employs TRBV29-1 and TRBJ2-5; 13 bases are a match to TRBD2. Germline V gene data show CDR1 as SQVTM and CDR2 as ANQGSEA. V lost 6 bases, J lost 4 bases, and 5 bases stayed unmatched. This CDR3 comprises 14 residues. CDR3 sequence reads: CSVAWTSGRETQYF. The CDR3 nucleotides read TGCAGCGTCGCCTGGACTAGCGGGAGAGAGACCCAGTACTTC.

About this clonotype itself: Being one base from a much bigger clone, this may be a read error. The chain is built from TRBV4-3 and TRBJ1-1; D gene unclear. V was trimmed by 1 base and J by 10 bases, leaving 16 bases between them. This CDR3 is 14 amino acids long. The V gene's germline CDR1 is LGHNA and CDR2 YSLEER. This CDR3 is CASSQVLSRSGAFF. CDR3 bases: TGCGCCAGCAGCCAAGTTCTCTCCCGGTCAGGAGCTTTCTTT.

DNA of the CDR3: TGTGCCAGCACCTTGACAGGGGGCACTAATTCACCCCTCCACTTT. Translated: CASTLTGGTNSPLHF. The chain joins TRBV28 to TRBJ1-6; 10 bases align to TRBD1. The trim removed 7 bases at V and 6 bases at J, leaving 6 bases unmatched. The CDR3 extends over 15 amino acids. Germline loops: CDR1 MDHEN, CDR2 SYDVKM.

This clonotype has more than one count but fewer than ten. The rearrangement joins TRBV20-1 to TRBJ2-1; 7 nucleotides match TRBD2. The CDR3 is made up of 19 amino acids. The germline CDR1 and CDR2 sequences are DFQATT and SNEGSKA (reference sequence). V dropped 0 bases and J dropped 0; count of bases not matched to a gene: 14. The CDR3 nucleotides read TGCAGTGCTAGAGAACCGGGACTAAGAGAGCCCAGCTCCTACAATGAGCAGTTCTTC. Translation gives CSAREPGLREPSSYNEQFF.

This clonotype was recorded many times. This chain joins TRBV7-2 and TRBJ2-2; D is ambiguous. Germline-derived CDR1 and CDR2 are SGHTA and FQGNSA. Trimming removed 5 bases at V and 6 bases at J, with 16 bases between. The CDR3 runs to 15 residues. CDR3 nucleotides: TGTGCCAGCAGCAGATATCAAAGTGGTTCCGGGGAGCTGTTTTTT. It is translated as CASSRYQSGSGELFF.